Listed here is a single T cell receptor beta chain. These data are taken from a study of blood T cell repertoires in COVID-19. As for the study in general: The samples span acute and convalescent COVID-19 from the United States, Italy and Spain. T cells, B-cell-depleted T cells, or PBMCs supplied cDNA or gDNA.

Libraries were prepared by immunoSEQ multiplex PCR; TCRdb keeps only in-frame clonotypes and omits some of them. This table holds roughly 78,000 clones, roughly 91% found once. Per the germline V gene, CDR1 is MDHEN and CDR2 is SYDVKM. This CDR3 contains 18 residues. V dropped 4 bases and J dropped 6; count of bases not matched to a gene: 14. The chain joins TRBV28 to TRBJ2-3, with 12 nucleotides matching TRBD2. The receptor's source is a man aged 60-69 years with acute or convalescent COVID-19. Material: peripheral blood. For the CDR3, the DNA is TGTGCCAGCAGTTACAAGACCCTAGCGGGGGGGAATTTGGATACGCAGTATTTT. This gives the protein CASSYKTLAGGNLDTQYF.